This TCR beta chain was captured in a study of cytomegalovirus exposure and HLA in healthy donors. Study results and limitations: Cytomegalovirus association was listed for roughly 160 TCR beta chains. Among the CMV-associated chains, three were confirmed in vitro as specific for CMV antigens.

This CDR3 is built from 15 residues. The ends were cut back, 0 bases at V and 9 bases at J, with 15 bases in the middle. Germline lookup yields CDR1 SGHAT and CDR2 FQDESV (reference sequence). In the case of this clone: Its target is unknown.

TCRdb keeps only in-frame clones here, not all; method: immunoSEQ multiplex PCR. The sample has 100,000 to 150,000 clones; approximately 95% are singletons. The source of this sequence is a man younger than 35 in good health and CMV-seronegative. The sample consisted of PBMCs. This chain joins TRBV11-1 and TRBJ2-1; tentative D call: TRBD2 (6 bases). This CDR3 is CASSLALRERSEQFF. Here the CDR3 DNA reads TGTGCCAGCAGCTTAGCGCTCCGGGAGCGGAGTGAGCAGTTCTTC. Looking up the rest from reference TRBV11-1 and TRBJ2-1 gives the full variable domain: EAEVAQSPRYKITEKSQAVAFWCDPISGHATLYWYRQILGQGPELLVQFQDESVVDDSQLPKDRFSAERLKGVDSTLKIQPAELGDSAMYLCASSLALRERSEQFFGPGTRLTVL.